The 22 T cell receptor beta chains reported below all come from one sample, sequenced in a study of cytomegalovirus exposure and HLA in healthy donors. A multiplex PCR was run with 60 Vbeta primers and 13 Jbeta primers. Sequencing used immunoSEQ multiplex PCR; TCRdb keeps in-frame clones, though not all of them. Counted here are about 150,000 clones, around 80% occurring once; the ten biggest clones make up around 4.9%. Source material: PBMCs. All receptors derive from a man aged 18 to 35 in good health and CMV-seronegative.

This sequence joins TRBV2 and TRBJ2-3; TRBD1 matches 7 bases. The CDR3 has 15 residues. CDR1 is SNHLY, CDR2 FYNNEI, per germline. The junction had 9 bases not matched to a gene; V was cut back by 3 bases and J by 6 bases. The CDR3 nucleotides are TGTGCCAGCAGTGACCATGGACAGGCTCGGGATACGCAGTATTTT. Protein sequence: CASSDHGQARDTQYF.

V usage is TRBV7-9 and J usage is TRBJ2-7; a possible D gene is TRBD1 (6 bases). Between the trimmed V and J ends, which lost 3 bases and 4 bases, there was a span of 10 bases. The CDR3 consists of 13 residues. Germline-derived CDR1 and CDR2 are SEHNR and FQNEAQ (reference sequence). CDR3 loop: CASSFLQGYEQYF. Written as DNA, the CDR3 is TGTGCCAGCAGCTTTCTTCAGGGGTACGAGCAGTACTTC. Complete variable domain (other parts from reference TRBV7-9 and TRBJ2-7): DTGVSQNPRHKITKRGQNVTFRCDPISEHNRLYWYRQTLGQGPEFLTYFQNEAQLEKSRLLSDRFSAERPKGSFSTLEIQRTEQGDSAMYLCASSFLQGYEQYFGPGTRLTVT.

V gene TRBV6-1 combines with J gene TRBJ1-2, with no clear D. Germline values: CDR1 MNHNS, CDR2 SASEGT. Trimming removed 3 bases from V and 4 bases from J, with 12 bases in between. The CDR3 sequence is 14 residues long. The CDR3 nucleotides are TGTGCCAGCAGTGAGAGGGCCAGAAGCTATGGCTACACCTTC. Amino acids: CASSERARSYGYTF.

The chain recombines TRBV7-9 with TRBJ2-2, with 7 bases that match TRBD2. In germline, CDR1 is SEHNR, CDR2 FQNEAQ (reference sequence). Trimming removed 5 bases from V and 2 bases from J; junction bases left unmatched: 11. This CDR3 contains 17 residues. CDR3 residues: CASSPISGTVNTGELFF. The CDR3 DNA reads as TGTGCCAGCAGCCCCATCAGCGGGACGGTTAACACCGGGGAGCTGTTTTTT.

The chain joins TRBV5-1 to TRBJ2-6, with D uncertain. CDR3 length equals 15 residues. Germline V gene lookup returns CDR1 SGHRS and CDR2 YFSETQ. Trimming pared 2 bases from V and 0 bases from J, leaving 6 bases between. CDR3 protein: CASSLELSGANVLTF. CDR3 sequence (DNA): TGCGCCAGCAGCTTAGAGCTCTCTGGGGCCAACGTCCTGACTTTC.

The rearrangement joins TRBV19 to TRBJ1-5; 8 bases fit TRBD1. Looked up from germline, CDR1 is LNHDA and CDR2 is SQIVND (reference sequence). This CDR3 has 16 amino acids. After removal of 2 bases from V and 6 bases from J, the junction contained 9 bases not matched to a gene. CDR3 DNA: TGTGCCAGTAGTATAACGTTTGGACAGGGAGGTCAGCCCCAGCATTTT. Its translation: CASSITFGQGGQPQHF.

V usage is TRBV6-4 and J usage is TRBJ1-2; D gene ambiguous. The V gene's germline CDR1 is MRHNA and CDR2 SNTAGT. Trimming pared 2 bases from V and 8 bases from J, leaving 12 bases between. The CDR3 is made up of 13 amino acids. CDR3 nucleotide sequence: TGTGCCAGCAGTGACCCTTCTGGGCGCGGCTACACCTTC. It translates to CASSDPSGRGYTF.

V usage is TRBV2 and J usage is TRBJ2-1, with 10 bases identical to TRBD2. V gave up 2 bases and J gave up 8 bases; unmatched junction bases: 6. The CDR3 is made up of 15 amino acids. In germline, CDR1 is SNHLY, CDR2 FYNNEI. This CDR3 is CASSETSGGAYEQFF. In DNA, the CDR3 is TGTGCCAGCAGTGAAACGAGCGGGGGGGCCTATGAGCAGTTCTTC.

The chain couples TRBV23-1 to TRBJ2-7; 7 nucleotides align to TRBD1. Being an ORF, TRBV23-1 has a function that is uncertain. The V segment lost 3 bases and the J segment 2 bases; nucleotides outside the gene matches: 10. The CDR3 is 16 residues long. The CDR3: CASSQRGLSETYEQYF. The CDR3, as DNA: TGCGCCAGCAGTCAGAGGGGGCTTAGCGAAACCTACGAGCAGTACTTC.

The rearrangement joins TRBV5-4 to TRBJ2-7, with a tentative D call TRBD2 (5 bases). Per the germline V gene, CDR1 is SGHNT and CDR2 is YYREEE (reference sequence). The CDR3 loop spans 13 amino acids. Deletions cut 4 bases from V and 5 bases from J, with 13 bases between. The CDR3 region is CASSIPLRDEQYF. The CDR3 bases are TGTGCCAGCAGCATCCCTCTGCGGGACGAGCAGTACTTC.

This chain connects TRBV11-3 to TRBJ1-4, with 8 bases identical to TRBD1. The CDR3 has 15 amino acids. Germline CDR1 is SGHNT and CDR2 is YENEEA. V gave up 4 bases and J gave up 8 bases; unmatched junction bases: 9. The CDR3, as DNA: TGTGCCAGCAGCTACTACACAGGGGGGAACGAAAAACTGTTTTTT. This codes for CASSYYTGGNEKLFF.

The chain recombines TRBV10-2 with TRBJ1-4, with unresolved D. The CDR3 extends over 14 amino acids. Germline assignment: CDR1 WSHSY and CDR2 SAAADI. Deletions cut 7 bases from V and 4 bases from J, with 13 bases between. The CDR3 DNA is TGCGCCAGCAAGACGCACCGGGTTAATGAAAAACTGTTTTTT. Translation: CASKTHRVNEKLFF.

The sample holds one count of this clone. The V call is TRBV7-2, the J call TRBJ1-4; a possible D gene is TRBD1 (5 bases). There are 15 residues in the CDR3. Trimming took 5 bases from V and 8 from J, leaving 18 bases between them. Per germline, CDR1 SGHTA and CDR2 FQGNSA. The chain's CDR3 is CASSPVGIGGEKLFF. The DNA of the CDR3 is TGTGCCAGCAGCCCGGTTGGGATCGGGGGAGAAAAACTGTTTTTT.

The chain uses TRBV27 and TRBJ2-5; the match to TRBD1 covers 7 bases. Germline lookup yields CDR1 MNHEY and CDR2 SMNVEV (reference sequence). This CDR3 comprises 15 residues. Trimming at V came to 3 bases and at J to 5 bases, leaving 9 bases not matched to a gene. Here the CDR3 reads CASSLTGLDRETQYF. CDR3 in DNA: TGTGCCAGCAGTTTGACAGGGCTCGACCGGGAGACCCAGTACTTC.

This chain connects TRBV5-7 to TRBJ1-1, with TRBD1 identical over 8 bases. TRBV5-7 qualifies as an ORF whose function is uncertain. Unmatched junction bases numbered 11, after V lost 3 bases and J lost 1 base. The CDR3 length is 17 residues. This chain's CDR3 is CASSSGAKQGGNTEAFF. Written as DNA, the CDR3 is TGTGCCAGCAGCTCAGGGGCAAAACAGGGGGGGAACACTGAAGCTTTCTTT.

The chain links TRBV10-3 to TRBJ2-3, with TRBD1 matching 7 bases. Trimming cost V 10 bases and J 0 bases; bases outside gene matches: 4. Germline V gives CDR1 ENHRY, CDR2 SYGVKD. This CDR3 contains 13 residues. The DNA for the CDR3 is TGTGCCACCCGGGACAGAAGCACAGATACGCAGTATTTT. Amino acid sequence: CATRDRSTDTQYF.

The J gene is TRBJ2-2, the V gene TRBV7-9; D perhaps matches TRBD2 (6 bases). Germline V CDR1 and CDR2: SEHNR, FQNEAQ (reference sequence). This CDR3 spans 17 amino acids. V gave up 2 bases and J gave up 1 base, with 14 bases separating them. The CDR3 bases are TGTGCCAGCAGCTTAAGCCCCTGGGGACTGAACACCGGGGAGCTGTTTTTT. Translating gives CASSLSPWGLNTGELFF.

The chain is built from TRBV27 and TRBJ2-1, with 11 bases lining up with TRBD2. The J segment lost 4 bases and the V segment lost 6 bases, leaving 2 bases of the junction unmatched. CDR3 length: 14 amino acids. The germline V gene has CDR1 MNHEY and CDR2 SMNVEV (reference sequence). The CDR3 nucleotides are TGTGCCAGCAGGACTAGCGGGGAATACAATGAGCAGTTCTTC. Translated: CASRTSGEYNEQFF.

The chain joins TRBV27 to TRBJ1-5; 7 nucleotides line up with TRBD1. From germline, CDR1 is MNHEY and CDR2 SMNVEV (reference sequence). J gave up 1 base and V 2 bases, and 2 bases lay outside the gene matches. The CDR3 sequence is 15 residues long. The CDR3 region is CASSLLQGSNQPQHF. DNA of the CDR3: TGTGCCAGCAGTTTACTACAGGGGAGCAATCAGCCCCAGCATTTT.

This chain uses TRBV10-3 with TRBJ2-1; D is undetermined. The CDR3 sequence is 14 residues long. V lost 0 bases, J lost 7 bases, and 10 bases lay in between. Germline V lookup: CDR1 ENHRY, CDR2 SYGVKD. The CDR3 nucleotides are TGTGCCATCAGTGAGTCGCAGGCGCGAAATGAGCAGTTCTTC. Its protein product is CAISESQARNEQFF.

Only a few counts were recorded for this clone. This CDR3 is also generated by other DNA sequences in the sample. The chain is built from TRBV6-5 and TRBJ1-1, with D hard to call. The CDR3 is 14 amino acids. Germline CDR1 and CDR2: MNHEY and SVGAGI. Trimming stripped 0 bases from V and 0 bases from J, with 5 bases between. The CDR3 coding sequence is TGTGCCAGCAGTTACTCGAGGGTGAACACTGAAGCTTTCTTT. As protein: CASSYSRVNTEAFF.

The CDR3, as DNA: TGTGCCACCAGCAGAAATACAGGGGGCGAGCAGTACTTC. It encodes CATSRNTGGEQYF. The chain combines TRBV15 with TRBJ2-7, with 8 positions matching TRBD1. V gave up 2 bases and J gave up 6 bases; unmatched junction bases: 3. The germline gives CDR1 LNHNV, CDR2 YYDKDF (reference sequence). This CDR3 is built from 13 residues.